Listed here are 9 T cell receptor beta chains from one sample, sequenced in a study of T cell responses to AZD1222 COVID-19 vaccine. Produced via immunoSEQ multiplex PCR; TCRdb's table is partial and in-frame only. The data show more than 130,000 clones, with 90% seen just once and roughly 3.1% held by the top ten. The sequencing used peripheral blood, collected on day 0 of AZD1222 vaccination. These receptors were taken from an adult in good health.

This clone appeared once. J is TRBJ2-2 and V is TRBV2; D not certain. V gave up 7 bases and J gave up 5 bases, with 11 bases separating them. The germline V gene has CDR1 SNHLY and CDR2 FYNNEI. The CDR3 is 13 amino acids. The CDR3 is CASNSISTGELFF. The CDR3 coding sequence is TGTGCCAGCAATTCCATATCTACCGGGGAGCTGTTTTTT.

The chain uses TRBV12-3 or TRBV12-4 and TRBJ1-2; D gene uncertain. V dropped 3 bases and J dropped 4 bases, with 9 bases sitting between them. The CDR3 contains 13 residues. CDR3 loop: CASSFPGLYGYTF. DNA for the CDR3: TGTGCCAGCAGTTTCCCCGGGCTCTATGGCTACACCTTC.

The gene calls are TRBV4-2 and TRBJ2-1, with 10 bases that match TRBD2. Looked up from germline, CDR1 is LGHNA and CDR2 is YNFKEQ. This CDR3 has 16 amino acids. The ends lost 4 bases at V and 4 bases at J; junction bases unmatched: 7. The CDR3 coding sequence is TGTGCCAGCAGCCTGCGCGGACTAGCGGATTACAATGAGCAGTTCTTC. Amino acid sequence: CASSLRGLADYNEQFF.

The chain employs TRBV5-4 and TRBJ1-2; D is possibly TRBD1 (6 bases). Trimming cost V 0 bases and J 6 bases, with 15 bases left between them. The CDR3 runs 15 residues. The V gene's germline CDR1 is SGHNT and CDR2 YYREEE (reference sequence). The CDR3 sequence: CASSLVRGTLDGYTF. Here the CDR3 DNA reads TGTGCCAGCAGCTTGGTTCGCGGGACACTGGATGGCTACACCTTC.

The sample holds one count of this clone. The rearrangement links TRBV12-5 to TRBJ1-2; D perhaps matches TRBD1 (5 bases). The V end lost 6 bases, the J end lost 2 bases, and 7 bases lay between the germline ends. The germline V gene encodes CDR1 LGHNT and CDR2 FRNRAP. The CDR3 contains 12 residues. The CDR3 nucleotides are TGTGCTAGTGGGGACAAGAACTATGGCTACACCTTC. It is translated as CASGDKNYGYTF.

The rearrangement joins TRBV7-3 to TRBJ1-6; unclear D gene. This CDR3 contains 13 residues. Germline CDR1 reads SGHTA; CDR2 reads FQGTGA. Trimming took 5 bases from V and 7 from J, leaving 9 bases between them. This CDR3 reads CASSLWKNSPLHF. The CDR3 region has the DNA TGTGCCAGCAGCCTATGGAAGAATTCACCCCTCCACTTT.

The gene calls are TRBV5-1 and TRBJ1-1; perhaps TRBD1 as D (6 bases). This CDR3 spans 14 amino acids. The germline CDR1 and CDR2 sequences are SGHRS and YFSETQ. V lost 4 bases to trimming and J lost 4 bases, with 14 bases between them. The CDR3 protein is CASSAAGESTEAFF. CDR3 nucleotide sequence: TGCGCCAGCAGCGCGGCAGGGGAGTCCACTGAAGCTTTCTTT.

The chain uses TRBV19 and TRBJ1-1; TRBD1 aligns across 7 bases. CDR3 length: 14 residues. The V and J ends lost 4 bases and 5 bases, in that order; junction bases with no gene match: 7. CDR1 LNHDA and CDR2 SQIVND come from the germline V gene (reference sequence). This chain's CDR3 is CASSKDRARTEAFF. CDR3 DNA: TGTGCCAGTAGTAAAGACAGGGCCCGGACTGAAGCTTTCTTT.

This clone has a count of ten or more. Other nucleotide sequences from this sample produce the same CDR3. This chain joins TRBV7-8 and TRBJ1-3; 9 nucleotides line up with TRBD1. The CDR3 loop spans 14 amino acids. The germline V gene encodes CDR1 SGHVS and CDR2 FQNEAQ. Germline trimming cut 5 bases from V and 2 bases from J; bases unmatched to any gene: 1. CDR3 bases: TGTGCCAGCAGCGGGGACAGGGCTGGAAACACCATATATTTT. It is translated as CASSGDRAGNTIYF. Supplemented by reference TRBV7-8 and TRBJ1-3, the full variable domain reads GAGVSQSPRYKVAKRGQDVALRCDPISGHVSLFWYQQALGQGPEFLTYFQNEAQLDKSGLPSDRFFAERPEGSVSTLKIQRTQQEDSAVYLCASSGDRAGNTIYFGEGSWLTVV.